A selection of T cell receptor beta chains follows, all from one sample in a study of early T cells in non-severe SARS-CoV-2 infection. MiXCR was run by TCRdb on the 5' RACE reads, yielding one entry per CDR3 protein. Among about 83,000 distinct CDR3 sequences listed, roughly 10% were seen once. Specimen: whole blood, collected at baseline. The receptors shown here come from an adult who was a healthcare worker with PCR-confirmed SARS-CoV-2 infection or an uninfected control (not recorded which). The CDR3 runs from the conserved cysteine through the conserved F or W. The D gene is left open where the match is weak. Rows may omit the clone size; those that give it use once, few, many or a size class.

j_gene: TRBJ1-2; d_gene: NA; abundance: NA; v_gene: TRBV6-4; CDR3nt: TGTGCCAGCAGTGATGGCGGCGGGGGCCATGGCTACACCTTC; CDR3aa: CASSDGGGGHGYTF
j_gene: TRBJ1-3; d_gene: TRBD1; abundance: few; v_gene: TRBV7-6; CDR3nt: TGTGCCAGCAGCCCTACAGGGGACTCTGGAAACACCATATATTTT; CDR3aa: CASSPTGDSGNTIYF
j_gene: TRBJ1-3; d_gene: TRBD1; abundance: NA; v_gene: TRBV7-9; CDR3nt: TGTGCCAGCAGCACAGGACAGGGGCCGGTTTGGAACACCATATATTTT; CDR3aa: CASSTGQGPVWNTIYF
j_gene: TRBJ2-2; d_gene: NA; abundance: NA; v_gene: TRBV7-9; CDR3nt: TGTGCCAGCGCAACAGTGAACACCGGGGAGCTGTTTTTT; CDR3aa: CASATVNTGELFF
j_gene: TRBJ2-3; d_gene: TRBD2; abundance: NA; v_gene: TRBV7-9; CDR3nt: TGTGCCAGCAGCCCAGAACTAGCGGGAGGGAGCACAGATACGCAGTATTTT; CDR3aa: CASSPELAGGSTDTQYF
j_gene: TRBJ1-1; d_gene: NA; abundance: NA; v_gene: TRBV6-2/TRBV6-3; CDR3nt: TGTGCCAGCAAGGGTACAGGGAGGAAGACTGAAGCTTTCTTT; CDR3aa: CASKGTGRKTEAFF
j_gene: TRBJ2-3; d_gene: NA; abundance: NA; v_gene: TRBV28; CDR3nt: TGTGCCAGCAGTTTCCAACAGGCGCAGTATTTT; CDR3aa: CASSFQQAQYF
j_gene: TRBJ2-6; d_gene: NA; abundance: NA; v_gene: TRBV5-1; CDR3nt: TGCGCCAGCAGCGGTATTGGGGCCAACGTCCTGACTTTC; CDR3aa: CASSGIGANVLTF
j_gene: TRBJ2-2; d_gene: TRBD1; abundance: many; v_gene: TRBV27; CDR3nt: TGTGCCACCTCGACAGGGGAGGCCGGGGAGCTGTTTTTT; CDR3aa: CATSTGEAGELFF
j_gene: TRBJ1-2; d_gene: NA; abundance: NA; v_gene: TRBV30; CDR3nt: TGTGCCTGGAGCCCAGGGACGGGCTATGGCTACACCTTC; CDR3aa: CAWSPGTGYGYTF
j_gene: TRBJ1-1; d_gene: TRBD1; abundance: many; v_gene: TRBV28; CDR3nt: TGTGCCAGCAGCGTTAGGGACAGGGGGCAAGCTTTCTTT; CDR3aa: CASSVRDRGQAFF
j_gene: TRBJ1-3; d_gene: NA; abundance: NA; v_gene: TRBV4-1; CDR3nt: TGCGCCAGCAGCCAAGAGTACTGGGACTCTGGAAACACCATATATTTT; CDR3aa: CASSQEYWDSGNTIYF
j_gene: TRBJ1-4; d_gene: NA; abundance: NA; v_gene: TRBV9; CDR3nt: TGTGCCAGCAGCCCGGGCCTGACAACGGAAAAACTGTTTTTT; CDR3aa: CASSPGLTTEKLFF
j_gene: TRBJ2-5; d_gene: NA; abundance: few; v_gene: TRBV7-9; CDR3nt: TGTGCCAGCAGCTCACATGAGGAGAGGGAGACCCAGTACTTC; CDR3aa: CASSSHEERETQYF
j_gene: TRBJ2-7; d_gene: NA; abundance: NA; v_gene: TRBV10-3; CDR3nt: TGTGCCATCAGCGGAGGGGAAAACGGAGAGCTCGGCACCTACGAGCAGTACTTC; CDR3aa: CAISGGENGELGTYEQYF
j_gene: TRBJ1-1; d_gene: NA; abundance: few; v_gene: TRBV15; CDR3nt: TGTGCCACCAGCAGAGGTTGGGCGAGTGAAGCTTTCTTT; CDR3aa: CATSRGWASEAFF
j_gene: TRBJ1-2; d_gene: NA; abundance: NA; v_gene: TRBV20-1; CDR3nt: TGCAGTGCTAGAGGGGAGGGTTTAGTGACCTTC; CDR3aa: CSARGEGLVTF
j_gene: TRBJ2-7; d_gene: NA; abundance: few; v_gene: TRBV10-3; CDR3nt: TGTGCCATCAGTGAGGGGATTTACGAGCAGTACTTC; CDR3aa: CAISEGIYEQYF
j_gene: TRBJ2-5; d_gene: NA; abundance: many; v_gene: TRBV2; CDR3nt: TGTGCCAGCAGTGAAAATTCTCTGGCGGGAGAGACCCAGTACTTC; CDR3aa: CASSENSLAGETQYF
j_gene: TRBJ2-5; d_gene: TRBD2; abundance: few; v_gene: TRBV20-1; CDR3nt: TGCAGTGCTATCAGGAGGGAGGGCCTTCGAGAGACCCAGTACTTC; CDR3aa: CSAIRREGLRETQYF
j_gene: TRBJ2-2; d_gene: NA; abundance: few; v_gene: TRBV12-3/TRBV12-4; CDR3nt: TGTGCCAGCAGTGAAGGACTCCTGCTCACCGGGGAGCTGTTTTTT; CDR3aa: CASSEGLLLTGELFF
j_gene: TRBJ2-4; d_gene: NA; abundance: NA; v_gene: TRBV18; CDR3nt: TGTGCCAGCGCGCCCCCGGGGGGCGTCATTCAGTACTTC; CDR3aa: CASAPPGGVIQYF
j_gene: TRBJ1-2; d_gene: TRBD1; abundance: NA; v_gene: TRBV5-1; CDR3nt: TGCGCCAGCAGCTCAACCGGGACAGGAGATGGCTACACCTTC; CDR3aa: CASSSTGTGDGYTF
j_gene: TRBJ2-1; d_gene: NA; abundance: many; v_gene: TRBV7-8; CDR3nt: TGTGCCAGCAGCTCGACAGGGACTTCCTACAATGAGCAGTTCTTC; CDR3aa: CASSSTGTSYNEQFF
j_gene: TRBJ2-7; d_gene: NA; abundance: many; v_gene: TRBV27; CDR3nt: TGTGCCAGCAGTTTCCCGGGAGCTTCCTCCTACGAGCAGTACTTC; CDR3aa: CASSFPGASSYEQYF
j_gene: TRBJ2-7; d_gene: NA; abundance: few; v_gene: TRBV3-1; CDR3nt: TGTGCCAGCAGCCCGGGACTTTCAAGGGGCTACGAGCAGTACTTC; CDR3aa: CASSPGLSRGYEQYF
j_gene: TRBJ2-3; d_gene: TRBD2; abundance: NA; v_gene: TRBV11-2; CDR3nt: TGTGCCAGCAGCGCTCCGGGACTACCAAGCACAGATACGCAGTATTTT; CDR3aa: CASSAPGLPSTDTQYF
j_gene: TRBJ1-1; d_gene: NA; abundance: NA; v_gene: TRBV10-2; CDR3nt: TGCGCCAGCGGATGGGACGGACGGAACACTGAAGCTTTCTTT; CDR3aa: CASGWDGRNTEAFF
j_gene: TRBJ2-1; d_gene: NA; abundance: many; v_gene: TRBV27; CDR3nt: TGTGCCAGCAGTTTAATAGGGGGTGAGCAGTTCTTC; CDR3aa: CASSLIGGEQFF
j_gene: TRBJ1-6; d_gene: NA; abundance: NA; v_gene: TRBV5-4; CDR3nt: TGTGCCAGCAGCTTGGGGGTTAATTCACCCCTCCACTTT; CDR3aa: CASSLGVNSPLHF
j_gene: TRBJ1-1; d_gene: NA; abundance: NA; v_gene: TRBV27; CDR3nt: TGTGCCAGCAGTTTACAGGCAGGGGTAGCAACTGAAGCTTTCTTT; CDR3aa: CASSLQAGVATEAFF
j_gene: TRBJ1-6; d_gene: NA; abundance: NA; v_gene: TRBV3-1; CDR3nt: TGTGCCAGCAGCCAAGAACTGGGGAAGGAGGGGAATTCACCCCTCCACTTT; CDR3aa: CASSQELGKEGNSPLHF
j_gene: TRBJ1-4; d_gene: NA; abundance: few; v_gene: TRBV27; CDR3nt: TGTGCCACAAAGGGACAAGTTAATGAAAAACTGTTTTTT; CDR3aa: CATKGQVNEKLFF
j_gene: TRBJ2-3; d_gene: TRBD2; abundance: many; v_gene: TRBV2; CDR3nt: TGTGCCAGCAGACGCGGACTAGCGGGAGTCACAGATACGCAGTATTTT; CDR3aa: CASRRGLAGVTDTQYF
j_gene: TRBJ2-1; d_gene: NA; abundance: many; v_gene: TRBV5-1; CDR3nt: TGCGCCAGCAGCACGACGGGGTCGGCCTACAATGAGCAGTTCTTC; CDR3aa: CASSTTGSAYNEQFF
j_gene: TRBJ1-1; d_gene: NA; abundance: many; v_gene: TRBV18; CDR3nt: TGTGCCAGCTCCCCCGATTCGAACACTGAAGCTTTCTTT; CDR3aa: CASSPDSNTEAFF
j_gene: TRBJ2-2; d_gene: NA; abundance: NA; v_gene: TRBV24-1; CDR3nt: TGTGCCACCGGTCAAGGACAGTCGGTCACCGGGGAGCTGTTTTTT; CDR3aa: CATGQGQSVTGELFF